Below, one T cell receptor beta chain is given with its context. Germline CDR1 SNHLY, CDR2 FYNNEI. V shed 3 bases and J shed 8 bases, with 7 bases lying between them. The CDR3 sequence is 11 residues long. The data belong to a study of OX40 agonist ivuxolimab in advanced cancers. Repertoires were generated with immunoSEQ multiplex PCR, while TCRdb's copy carries only in-frame clones and drops some. Of roughly 80,000 clones in the sample, about nine tenths were seen once. The sequenced sample was CD4+ or CD8+ T cells sorted from blood, obtained in a trial of the OX40 agonist ivuxolimab. This rearrangement joins TRBV2 to TRBJ1-2, with D uncertain. The TCR was taken from an adult with an advanced solid tumor such as melanoma, head and neck, liver or kidney cancer. The DNA for the CDR3 is TGTGCCAGCAGTGAGGCAGGAGGCTACACCTTC. Its protein product is CASSEAGGYTF.